A selection of T cell receptor beta chains follows, all from one sample in a study of identical twins. TCRdb re-called the 5' RACE reads with MiXCR, one entry per CDR3 protein. The sample comprises approximately 550,000 distinct CDR3 sequences, under 25% of which are singletons, and approximately 0.52% rests with the top ten. The same specimen was also included in a second study, on yellow fever vaccine responses in identical twins.

Sequencing was done on a sample of CD4+ T cells sorted from blood. Receptors were obtained from a woman between 18 and 29 years old in good health. The CDR3 runs from the conserved cysteine through the conserved F or W. A D gene is named only where the DNA matches it firmly. Clone size is stated in some rows and not others, as once, few, many or a class when expanded.

-	TRBJ2-2	TRBV20-1	-	TGCAGTGCTATGCCCCAAGTGGGGGTCACCGGGGAGCTGTTTTTT	CSAMPQVGVTGELFF
-	TRBJ2-1	TRBV3-1	few	TGTGCCAGCATATCCAAGCAGGGAGCGGGCAATGAGCAGTTCTTC	CASISKQGAGNEQFF
TRBD2	TRBJ2-1	TRBV28	few	TGTGCCAGCAGTCCTCCGACTAGCGGGAAAGTCAGGAGTGAGCAGTTCTTC	CASSPPTSGKVRSEQFF
TRBD1	TRBJ2-7	TRBV18	-	TGTGCCAGCTCAGGGTCCGGACAGGGAACCTACGAGCAGTACTTC	CASSGSGQGTYEQYF
-	TRBJ2-1	TRBV15	few	TGTGCCACCAGCAGAGAGACGCGGGTGATAGATAATGAGCAGTTCTTC	CATSRETRVIDNEQFF
-	TRBJ1-5	TRBV5-8	-	TGTGCCAGCAGCTCTCAGGGGTTCCGTCAGCCCCAGCATTTT	CASSSQGFRQPQHF
TRBD1	TRBJ1-4	TRBV29-1	-	TGCAGCGTTGAACAACCGGGACAGGAAAGTGAAAAACTGTTTTTT	CSVEQPGQESEKLFF
-	TRBJ1-6	TRBV7-6	-	TGTGCCAGCAGCTTACCTCTCGGCCCCCTCCACTTT	CASSLPLGPLHF
-	TRBJ2-2	TRBV4-2	few	TGTGCCAGCAGCGGCCCTGGGAAGGGGGAGCTGTTTTTT	CASSGPGKGELFF
-	TRBJ1-1	TRBV28	few	TGTGCCAGCAGGTCCGGGACACCTGACACTGAAGCTTTCTTT	CASRSGTPDTEAFF
TRBD1	TRBJ2-5	TRBV7-9	few	TGTGCCAGCAGCCTATTACCGGGACAGGGGAAGACCCAGTACTTC	CASSLLPGQGKTQYF
-	TRBJ1-1	TRBV5-5	few	TGTGCCAGCAGCTCCACCCGGGAAGCTTTCTTT	CASSSTREAFF
TRBD2	TRBJ2-5	TRBV7-9	-	TGTGCCAGCAGCTTAGCACGGCCTAGCGGGGGCCAAGAGACCCAGTACTTC	CASSLARPSGGQETQYF
TRBD1	TRBJ2-7	TRBV6-5	many	TGTGCCAGCAGTCTGACAGGGAGCGAGCAGTACTTC	CASSLTGSEQYF
TRBD1	TRBJ2-2	TRBV2	-	TGTGCCAGCAGGGGACAGGGGAGCGCGAACACCGGGGAGCTGTTTTTT	CASRGQGSANTGELFF
TRBD2	TRBJ2-1	TRBV20-1	-	TGCAGTGCGCCTGACCTAGCGGGGGAAGGGTACAATGAGCAGTTCTTC	CSAPDLAGEGYNEQFF
TRBD1	TRBJ1-4	TRBV7-9	-	TGTGCCAGCTGGACAGGGAGGGATACTAATGAAAAACTGTTTTTT	CASWTGRDTNEKLFF
-	TRBJ2-4	TRBV6-1	-	TGTGCCAGCAGCGACGACACCCCCGTTCTGAACATTCAGTACTTC	CASSDDTPVLNIQYF
-	TRBJ2-1	TRBV10-3	few	TGTGCCATCAGTGGGGTTGGGCAGGGACTCTACAATGAGCATTTCTTC	CAISGVGQGLYNEHFF
-	TRBJ2-4	TRBV20-1	few	TGCAGTGCTAGCAGTGAAGTCGGAGCCAAAAACATTCAGTACTTC	CSASSEVGAKNIQYF
TRBD1	TRBJ2-7	TRBV25-1	few	TGTGCCAGCAGACGAGGACAGGGAACCTACGAGCAGTACTTC	CASRRGQGTYEQYF
-	TRBJ2-1	TRBV10-3	few	TGTGCCATCAGTGTTAGGGAAAGGGGTGAGCAGTTCTTC	CAISVRERGEQFF
TRBD1	TRBJ1-1	TRBV20-1	few	TGCAGTGCTAGAGACGGGACAGTGAACACTGAAGCTTTCTTT	CSARDGTVNTEAFF
-	TRBJ1-4	TRBV9	-	TGTGCCAGCAGCGTAGGTGTGGGGATTCGTGAAAAACTGTTTTTT	CASSVGVGIREKLFF
-	TRBJ2-1	TRBV12-3/TRBV12-4	many	TGTGCCAGCAGTTTGGGGGGGGCTGATGGTGAGCAGTTCTTC	CASSLGGADGEQFF
-	TRBJ1-6	TRBV10-3	-	TGTGCCATCAGTGACATCAGCAATTCACCCCTCCACTTT	CAISDISNSPLHF
-	TRBJ2-7	TRBV12-3/TRBV12-4	-	TGTGCCAGCAGTTTTGGGACTCGGCACGAGCAGTACTTC	CASSFGTRHEQYF
-	TRBJ2-7	TRBV11-1	-	TGTGCCAGCGGCGTCTCCTACGAGCAGTACTTC	CASGVSYEQYF
TRBD1	TRBJ2-4	TRBV20-1	few	TGCAGTGCTAGATCCAGGGGACAGTCCAACATTCAGTACTTC	CSARSRGQSNIQYF
-	TRBJ1-1	TRBV29-1	few	TGCAGCGTTGAAGATCGTAGGTGGGGGATAAACACTGAAGCTTTCTTT	CSVEDRRWGINTEAFF
-	TRBJ2-1	TRBV5-1	-	TGCGCCAGCAGCTTGGATCGATTCAATGAGCAGTTCTTC	CASSLDRFNEQFF
TRBD1	TRBJ1-5	TRBV28	-	TGTGCCAGCAGTTATACAGGGGCTTGGCAGCCCCAGCATTTT	CASSYTGAWQPQHF
-	TRBJ1-1	TRBV12-3/TRBV12-4	-	TGTGCCAGCAGCCGACAGAGTTTGAACACTGAAGCTTTCTTT	CASSRQSLNTEAFF
TRBD1	TRBJ2-3	TRBV7-8	-	TGTGCCAGCAATGGGGACAGGCGGGGACCGGGGCCTAGCACAGATACGCAGTATTTT	CASNGDRRGPGPSTDTQYF
TRBD2	TRBJ2-1	TRBV25-1	few	TGTGCCAGCAGTGAAGCGGGAGTCTCCTACAATGAGCAGTTCTTC	CASSEAGVSYNEQFF
-	TRBJ1-1	TRBV7-8	many	TGTGCCAGCAGCTTAGTCTGGCTGGAGGGAGCGACCACTGAAGCTTTCTTT	CASSLVWLEGATTEAFF
-	TRBJ2-1	TRBV5-1	-	TGCGCCAGCCGCACGGACACGAGCTCCTACAATGAGCAGTTCTTC	CASRTDTSSYNEQFF